This T cell receptor beta chain is drawn from a study of OX40 agonist ivuxolimab in advanced cancers. Study-level background: Treatment of patients was with ivuxolimab, an agonistic anti-OX40 (CD134) antibody.

CDR3 size: 14 residues. Trimming stripped 4 bases from V and 7 bases from J, with 16 bases between. The germline gives CDR1 MDHEN, CDR2 SYDVKM. Data came from immunoSEQ multiplex PCR; TCRdb stores just in-frame clones and leaves some out. The sample carries roughly 100,000 clones, roughly 84% recorded once. Material: CD4+ or CD8+ T cells sorted from blood, obtained in a trial of the OX40 agonist ivuxolimab. The rearrangement uses TRBV28 and TRBJ2-5; no firm D call. The receptor's source is an adult with an advanced solid tumor such as melanoma, head and neck, liver or kidney cancer. The chain's CDR3 is CASSSRASGGTQYF. DNA for the CDR3: TGTGCCAGCAGTTCACGGGCCTCGGGCGGGACCCAGTACTTC.